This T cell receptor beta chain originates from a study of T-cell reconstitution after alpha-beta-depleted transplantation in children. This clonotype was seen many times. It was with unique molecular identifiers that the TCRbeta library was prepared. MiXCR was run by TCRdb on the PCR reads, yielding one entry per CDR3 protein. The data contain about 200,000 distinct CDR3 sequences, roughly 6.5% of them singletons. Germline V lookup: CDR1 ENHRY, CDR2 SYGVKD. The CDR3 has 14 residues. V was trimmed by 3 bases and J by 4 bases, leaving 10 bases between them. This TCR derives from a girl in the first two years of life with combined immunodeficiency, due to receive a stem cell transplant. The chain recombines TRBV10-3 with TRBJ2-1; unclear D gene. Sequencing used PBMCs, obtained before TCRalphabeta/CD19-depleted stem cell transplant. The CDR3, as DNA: TGTGCCATCAGTGAAAGGATGAGGTACAATGAGCAGTTCTTC. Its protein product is CAISERMRYNEQFF.